The sequence of this T cell receptor (beta chain) was determined in a study of Ad26.COV2.S vaccination and SARS-CoV-2 variants. Germline CDR1 SQVTM, CDR2 ANQGSEA. After removal of 4 bases from V and 5 bases from J, the junction contained 10 bases not matched to a gene. The CDR3 spans 15 residues. The data were produced by immunoSEQ multiplex PCR, yet TCRdb's version contains in-frame clones alone and is incomplete. The profile covers nearly 400,000 clones, with 75% to 90% appearing a single time and 1.9% taken by the ten largest. Treatment: roughly 19 received Ad26.COV2.S at low or high dose, single or two shots; about 5 received placebo; per-sample allocation not given. Collection of the samples took place on day 63 after the first injection of vaccine or placebo.

The chain has TRBV29-1 and TRBJ2-5; 10 nucleotides line up with TRBD1. Sequencing was performed on peripheral blood, taken in a trial of Ad26.COV2.S vaccine versus placebo. This clonotype originated in a person aged 18-60 years who received the Ad26.COV2.S COVID-19 vaccine or a placebo. DNA for the CDR3: TGCAGCGTTGTATCCCCGGGACAGGGGAGGGAGACCCAGTACTTC. Protein product: CSVVSPGQGRETQYF.